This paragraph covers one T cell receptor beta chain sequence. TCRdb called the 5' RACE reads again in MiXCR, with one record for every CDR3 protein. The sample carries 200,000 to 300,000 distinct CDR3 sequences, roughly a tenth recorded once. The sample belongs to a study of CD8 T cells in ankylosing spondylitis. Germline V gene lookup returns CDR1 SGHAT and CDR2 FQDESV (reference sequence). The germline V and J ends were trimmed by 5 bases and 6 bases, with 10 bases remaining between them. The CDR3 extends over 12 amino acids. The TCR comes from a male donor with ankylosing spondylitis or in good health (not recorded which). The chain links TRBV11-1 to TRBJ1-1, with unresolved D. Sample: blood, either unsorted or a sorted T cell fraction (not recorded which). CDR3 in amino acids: CASSSGPPEAFF. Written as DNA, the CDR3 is TGTGCCAGCAGCAGTGGTCCTCCTGAAGCTTTCTTT.